This T cell receptor (beta chain) was sequenced for a study of long-term antiretroviral therapy in people with HIV. An immunoSEQ assay, version v3.0, was performed at survey level. Sequencing was performed with immunoSEQ multiplex PCR; in TCRdb, only in-frame clones are kept and a portion is missing. The sample yields 30,000 to 45,000 clones, roughly 80% seen once. Post-ART PBMC samples numbered at least two per donor, and pre-ART ones at least one. The sequence derives from a man aged 25-40 years with HIV. The starting material was unsorted PBMCs, obtained 3.4 years after starting antiretroviral therapy.

For the CDR3, the DNA is TGTGCTAGTGGTTTGGACAGCTCCTACGAGCAGTACTTC. Protein product: CASGLDSSYEQYF. The chain combines TRBV12-5 with TRBJ2-7; no reliable D call. With 1 base removed from V and 0 bases from J, the gap between germline ends came to 4 bases. This CDR3 is 13 amino acids long. CDR1 is LGHNT, CDR2 FRNRAP, per germline.